These 12 T cell receptor beta chains were sequenced from one sample in a study of T cells in Graves' hyperthyroidism and ophthalmopathy. Authors of the study amplified TCR beta CDR3 regions from RNA transcripts. The HTBI primer set served for first-round RT-PCR of the TCR CDR3. TCRdb ran MiXCR on the multiplex PCR reads and lists one entry per CDR3 protein. The repertoire has roughly 400,000 distinct CDR3 sequences, around 15% of them found once; the top ten carry 25% to 30%. The material sequenced was blood. The receptors originated from a man aged 45-65 years with Graves' ophthalmopathy.

This clonotype showed up many times. The V and J genes are TRBV6-1 and TRBJ2-1, with D tentatively TRBD1 (5 bases). Germline V gene data show CDR1 as MNHNS and CDR2 as SASEGT. The CDR3 has 13 amino acids. Trimming took off 3 bases at V and 4 bases at J, with 7 bases between the two ends. Here the CDR3 DNA reads TGTGCCAGCAGTGACGGACAATACAATGAGCAGTTCTTC. It translates to CASSDGQYNEQFF.

This clonotype was found many times. The V call is TRBV6-1, the J call TRBJ2-1; 7 positions match TRBD2. J gave up 0 bases and V 6 bases, and 8 bases lay outside the gene matches. CDR1 and CDR2 (germline): MNHNS, SASEGT. The CDR3 covers 16 residues. DNA of the CDR3: TGTGCCAGCAGACCTACTAGCGCCAGCTCCTACAATGAGCAGTTCTTC. It yields the protein CASRPTSASSYNEQFF.

V is TRBV7-9 and J is TRBJ1-3, with D possibly matching TRBD1 (5 bases). V dropped 5 bases and J dropped 0 bases, with 17 bases sitting between them. Per the germline V gene, CDR1 is SEHNR and CDR2 is FQNEAQ (reference sequence). This CDR3 region has 17 residues. For the CDR3, the DNA is TGTGCCAGCAGCCTGGTGGGGGGAAGAATCTCTGGAAACACCATATATTTT. This sequence encodes CASSLVGGRISGNTIYF.

The chain uses TRBV18 and TRBJ2-1; TRBD2 might be the D (6 bases). Between the trimmed V and J ends, which lost 0 bases and 13 bases, there was a span of 13 bases. The CDR3 runs 13 residues. Germline-derived CDR1 and CDR2 are KGHSH and LQKENI. The CDR3 loop reads CASSPPSGETQFF. CDR3 coding DNA: TGTGCCAGCTCACCACCGTCGGGGGAGACCCAGTTCTTC.

The chain links TRBV20-1 to TRBJ2-3, with a possible D match to TRBD2 (5 bases). There are 13 residues in the CDR3. V dropped 5 bases and J dropped 5 bases, with 14 bases sitting between them. The germline V gene encodes CDR1 DFQATT and CDR2 SNEGSKA (reference sequence). The CDR3 region is CSADYRSGDTQYF. For the CDR3, the DNA is TGCAGTGCTGACTACCGGTCGGGAGATACGCAGTATTTT.

This clonotype was found many times. V gene TRBV28 combines with J gene TRBJ2-7; D ambiguous. Germline lookup yields CDR1 MDHEN and CDR2 SYDVKM. The CDR3 is 12 amino acids. V was cut by 8 bases and J by 3 bases, with 11 bases left in between. The CDR3 DNA follows: TGTGCCAGCTGGAGCAGAGACTACGAGCAGTACTTC. It yields the protein CASWSRDYEQYF.

This clonotype showed up just a few times. The V gene is TRBV5-8, the J gene TRBJ2-6; D tentatively reads TRBD1 or TRBD2 (5 bases each). The germline V gene has CDR1 SGHTS and CDR2 YDEGEE. Between the trimmed V and J ends, which lost 4 bases and 11 bases, there was a span of 16 bases. The length of the CDR3 is 14 residues. The CDR3 reads CASSPGPGVDVLTF. The CDR3 nucleotides read TGTGCCAGCAGCCCGGGACCCGGAGTCGACGTCCTGACTTTC.

This clonotype showed up many times. CDR3 region: CAWISDYGYTF. CDR3 bases: TGTGCCTGGATTTCAGACTATGGCTACACCTTC. The chain carries TRBV30 and TRBJ1-2; D not resolved. The germline V gene encodes CDR1 GTSNPN and CDR2 SVGIG (reference sequence). Trimming pared 4 bases from V and 3 bases from J, leaving 6 bases between. This CDR3 is built from 11 residues.

Comment on this clonotype: This may be a read error: a much more frequent sequence differs by one nucleotide. The chain uses TRBV20-1 and TRBJ2-3, with 11 bases aligning to TRBD1. This CDR3 is built from 16 residues. Trimming took 1 base from V and 4 from J; bases not matched to a gene: 7. The germline gives CDR1 DFQATT, CDR2 SNEGSKA (reference sequence). CDR3: CSARGPGQGAADTQYF. For the CDR3, the DNA is TGCAGTGCTAGAGGTCCAGGACAGGGGGCCGCAGATACGCAGTATTTT.

This clonotype was counted a few times. The chain employs TRBV24-1 and TRBJ2-3, with D perhaps matching TRBD1 or TRBD2 (6 bases each). V was shortened by 9 bases and J by 1 base, with 16 bases between the two germline ends. Germline V gene lookup returns CDR1 KGHDR and CDR2 SFDVKD. The CDR3 is 15 residues long. The CDR3 reads CATAKGGAGTDTQYF. The DNA of the CDR3 is TGTGCCACCGCGAAGGGGGGTGCTGGCACAGATACGCAGTATTTT.

The V and J genes are TRBV11-2 and TRBJ2-7; D unresolved. The V gene's germline CDR1 is SGHAT and CDR2 FQNNGV. The CDR3 runs to 14 residues. Deletions cut 5 bases from V and 6 bases from J, with 17 bases between. CDR3 DNA: TGTGCCAGCAGCGAAGACGCGAATTTCGGCGAGCAGTACTTC. This codes for CASSEDANFGEQYF.

The chain employs TRBV9 and TRBJ2-1; 12 nucleotides line up with TRBD2. The CDR3 covers 15 residues. Per germline, CDR1 SGDLS and CDR2 YYNGEE. V lost 8 bases and J lost 5; bases outside the gene matches: 8. CDR3 region: CASDKGLAGHNEQFF. CDR3 DNA: TGTGCCAGTGATAAAGGACTAGCGGGGCACAATGAGCAGTTCTTC.